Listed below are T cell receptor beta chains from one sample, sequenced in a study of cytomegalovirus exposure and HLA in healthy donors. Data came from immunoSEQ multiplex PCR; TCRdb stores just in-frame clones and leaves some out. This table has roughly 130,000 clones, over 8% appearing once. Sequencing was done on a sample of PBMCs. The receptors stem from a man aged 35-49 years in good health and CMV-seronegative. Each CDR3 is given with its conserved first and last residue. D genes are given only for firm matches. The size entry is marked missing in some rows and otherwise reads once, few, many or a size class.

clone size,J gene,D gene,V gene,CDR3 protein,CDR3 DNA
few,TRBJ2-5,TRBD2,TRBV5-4,CASSLDLAEQETQYF,TGTGCCAGCAGCTTGGATCTAGCGGAACAAGAGACCCAGTACTTC
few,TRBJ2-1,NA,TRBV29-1,CSVEELNPSYNEQFF,TGCAGCGTTGAAGAGCTAAACCCCTCCTACAATGAGCAGTTCTTC
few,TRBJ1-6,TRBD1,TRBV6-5,CASSPDRGRSPLHF,TGTGCCAGCAGCCCGGACAGGGGGAGGTCACCCCTCCACTTT
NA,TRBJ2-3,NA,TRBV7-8,CASSSRQRSTDTQYF,TGTGCCAGCAGCTCCCGACAAAGAAGCACAGATACGCAGTATTTT
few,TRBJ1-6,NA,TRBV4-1,CASSQEGGFGNSPLHF,TGCGCCAGCAGCCAAGAGGGGGGTTTCGGTAATTCACCCCTCCACTTT
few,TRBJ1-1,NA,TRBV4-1,CASSQGPGKSEAFF,TGCGCCAGCAGCCAAGGTCCGGGGAAGAGTGAAGCTTTCTTT
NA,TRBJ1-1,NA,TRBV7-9,CASSDLGNTEAFF,TGTGCCAGCAGCGATCTCGGGAACACTGAAGCTTTCTTT
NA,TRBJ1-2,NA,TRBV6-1,CASSEGQGGTNYGYTF,TGTGCCAGCAGTGAAGGTCAGGGCGGCACTAACTATGGCTACACCTTC
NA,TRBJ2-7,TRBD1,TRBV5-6,CASSTRDRTSYEQYF,TGTGCCAGCAGCACGAGGGACAGGACCTCCTACGAGCAGTACTTC
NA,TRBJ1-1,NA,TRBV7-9,CASSLGSGAQAFF,TGTGCCAGCAGCTTAGGTTCAGGGGCTCAAGCTTTCTTT
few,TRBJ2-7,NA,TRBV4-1,CASSHPQQGSYEQYF,TGCGCCAGCAGCCACCCTCAGCAGGGGTCCTACGAGCAGTACTTC
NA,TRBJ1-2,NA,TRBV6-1,CASSELSVHYGYTF,TGTGCCAGCAGTGAGCTCAGTGTTCACTATGGCTACACCTTC
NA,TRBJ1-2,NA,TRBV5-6,CASSSGGGYTF,TGTGCCAGCAGCTCGGGCGGGGGCTACACCTTC
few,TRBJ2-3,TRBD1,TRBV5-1,CASSLSRGQTDTQYF,TGCGCCAGCAGCTTGTCCAGGGGGCAGACAGATACGCAGTATTTT
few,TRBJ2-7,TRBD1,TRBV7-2,CASSLGDRGGSYEQYF,TGTGCCAGCAGCTTAGGGGACAGGGGTGGCTCCTACGAGCAGTACTTC
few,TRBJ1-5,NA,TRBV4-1,CASSQQGWQPQHF,TGCGCCAGCAGCCAACAGGGTTGGCAGCCCCAGCATTTT
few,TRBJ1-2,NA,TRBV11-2,CASSLTQNYGYTF,TGTGCCAGCAGCTTGACACAGAACTATGGCTACACCTTC
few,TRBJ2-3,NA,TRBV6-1,CASSDGTGGRSTDTQYF,TGTGCCAGCAGTGACGGGACGGGGGGCCGCAGCACAGATACGCAGTATTTT
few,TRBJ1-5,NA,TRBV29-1,CSVGAGGDQPQHF,TGCAGCGTCGGGGCGGGGGGGGATCAGCCCCAGCATTTT
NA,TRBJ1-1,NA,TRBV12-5,CASGVINWGGRNTEAFF,TGTGCTAGTGGCGTTATAAACTGGGGCGGAAGGAACACTGAAGCTTTCTTT
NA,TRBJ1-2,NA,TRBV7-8,CASSLARGGRHVSF,TGTGCCAGCAGCTTAGCGCGGGGGGGTAGGCACGTAAGCTTC
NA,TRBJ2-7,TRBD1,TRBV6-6,CATAGQATYEQYF,TGTGCCACCGCGGGACAGGCCACCTACGAGCAGTACTTC
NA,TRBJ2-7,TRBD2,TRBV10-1,CASSGSGGSYEQYF,TGCGCCAGCAGTGGGAGCGGGGGCTCCTACGAGCAGTACTTC
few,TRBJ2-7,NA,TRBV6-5,CASSFLDRSYEQYF,TGTGCCAGCAGTTTCCTCGACAGGTCCTACGAGCAGTACTTC
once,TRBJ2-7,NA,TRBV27,CASSLRGGYEQYF,TGTGCCAGCAGTTTAAGAGGGGGCTACGAGCAGTACTTC
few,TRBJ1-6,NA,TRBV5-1,CASTGGGYYNSPLHF,TGCGCCAGCACCGGGGGGGGGTATTATAATTCACCCCTCCACTTT
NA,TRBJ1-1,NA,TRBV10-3,CAMQGGDGTEAFF,TGTGCCATGCAAGGAGGGGACGGCACTGAAGCTTTCTTT
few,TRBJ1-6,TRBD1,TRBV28,CASSLHRGNSPLHF,TGTGCCAGCAGTCTTCACAGGGGTAATTCACCCCTCCACTTT
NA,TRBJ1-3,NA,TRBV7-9,CASSFPGGFGNTIYF,TGTGCCAGCAGCTTCCCGGGGGGATTTGGAAACACCATATATTTT
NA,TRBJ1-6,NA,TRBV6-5,CASSSGQHNSPLHF,TGTGCCAGCAGTTCTGGACAGCATAATTCACCCCTCCACTTT
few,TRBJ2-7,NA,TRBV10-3,CAISDPGDVYEQYF,TGTGCCATCAGTGACCCAGGGGACGTATACGAGCAGTACTTC